The 27 T cell receptor beta chains presented below share a single source sample, sequenced in a study of shared T cell receptors in the human thymus. TCRdb's table, derived via immunoSEQ multiplex PCR, lists solely in-frame clones and lacks some. This sample has 540,000 or so clones, with 78% found just once. These data also featured in a second study, about human thymus T cells.

Sequencing was performed on thymocytes. The origin of the receptors is a boy under two years old with a congenital heart defect.

V gene TRBV21-1 combines with J gene TRBJ2-1; TRBD1 reflects the table's D call only, with no check against the DNA. TRBV21-1 is a recognized pseudogene. The CDR3 length is 16 residues. CDR3 sequence: CASTHRGGTGGYEQFF. The CDR3, as DNA: TGTGCCAGCACCCACCGGGGGGGGACAGGGGGTTATGAGCAGTTCTTC.

This chain connects TRBV4-1 to TRBJ1-5; 10 bases agree with TRBD1. Trimming at V came to 0 bases and at J to 0 bases, leaving 2 bases not matched to a gene. Germline values: CDR1 MGHRA, CDR2 YSYEKL. The CDR3 sequence is 17 residues long. CDR3: CASSQEGTGDSNQPQHF. CDR3 in DNA: TGCGCCAGCAGCCAAGAGGGGACAGGGGATAGCAATCAGCCCCAGCATTTT.

V is TRBV5-6 and J is TRBJ2-2; D might be TRBD2 (5 bases). Trimming shortened V by 4 bases and J by 4 bases, and 8 bases separated the two germline ends. Germline CDR1 SGHDT, CDR2 YYEEEE. The CDR3 contains 13 residues. CDR3 sequence reads: CASSPEVTGELFF. CDR3 nucleotide sequence: TGTGCCAGCAGCCCGGAGGTCACCGGGGAGCTGTTTTTT.

The chain employs TRBV27 and TRBJ2-4; TRBD2 agrees at 9 bases. Germline trimming cut 5 bases from V and 7 bases from J; bases unmatched to any gene: 6. The CDR3 length is 14 residues. Germline V gene lookup returns CDR1 MNHEY and CDR2 SMNVEV (reference sequence). The CDR3 sequence is CASSPGAGGNIQYF. In DNA form, the CDR3 reads TGTGCCAGCAGTCCCGGGGCGGGAGGGAACATTCAGTACTTC.

The chain has TRBV18 and TRBJ2-5; D might be TRBD2 (6 bases). CDR3 length: 17 amino acids. Germline V gene sequence: CDR1 KGHSH, CDR2 LQKENI. V was cut by 4 bases and J by 6 bases, with 24 bases left in between. DNA of the CDR3: TGTGCCAGCTCACGGCCCAGTTCGGGCGGGGACCCTAAGACCCAGTACTTC. Its translation is CASSRPSSGGDPKTQYF.

V and J are TRBV5-1 and TRBJ2-6, with TRBD1 matching 8 bases. With V trimmed by 4 bases and J by 2 bases, 2 bases remained unmatched. CDR1 and CDR2 (germline): SGHRS, YFSETQ. The CDR3 is made up of 15 amino acids. The CDR3 DNA reads as TGCGCCAGCAGCCCGGACAGGGCTGGGGCCAACGTCCTGACTTTC. This encodes CASSPDRAGANVLTF.

The rearrangement joins TRBV11-2 to TRBJ2-7; 9 nucleotides agree with TRBD1. Trimming removed 2 bases from V and 5 bases from J; junction bases left unmatched: 7. The CDR3 length is 15 residues. Germline V gene data show CDR1 as SGHAT and CDR2 as FQNNGV. CDR3 DNA sequence: TGTGCCAGCAGCTTATTGACAGGGGGTGAGGACGAGCAGTACTTC. It specifies CASSLLTGGEDEQYF. Looking up the rest from reference TRBV11-2 and TRBJ2-7 gives the full variable domain: EAGVAQSPRYKIIEKRQSVAFWCNPISGHATLYWYQQILGQGPKLLIQFQNNGVVDDSQLPKDRFSAERLKGVDSTLKIQPAKLEDSAVYLCASSLLTGGEDEQYFGPGTRLTVT.

V gene TRBV29-1 combines with J gene TRBJ2-7; weak D call: TRBD1 (6 bases). Germline V gene data show CDR1 as SQVTM and CDR2 as ANQGSEA. V was clipped by 3 bases and J by 2 bases, with 14 bases between them. The CDR3 length is 14 residues. DNA of the CDR3: TGCAGCGTTGAGTCCCGGACAGCCCCCTACGAGCAGTACTTC. Protein product: CSVESRTAPYEQYF.

The chain links TRBV19 to TRBJ2-2, with D tentatively TRBD2 (6 bases). Germline values: CDR1 LNHDA, CDR2 SQIVND (reference sequence). The CDR3 is 15 amino acids. The germline V and J ends were trimmed by 10 bases and 6 bases, with 21 bases remaining between them. In nucleotides, the CDR3 is TGTGCCACCATACAACATAGGAGGGCCCCCGGGGAGCTGTTTTTT. It specifies CATIQHRRAPGELFF.

The chain employs TRBV10-2 and TRBJ2-2, with 13 bases matching TRBD2. From germline, CDR1 is WSHSY and CDR2 SAAADI. V was pared by 6 bases and J by 3 bases, with 1 base of the junction left unmatched. The CDR3 runs 15 residues. The CDR3 nucleotides are TGCGCCAGCAGACTAGCGGGAGGGTACACCGGGGAGCTGTTTTTT. It translates to CASRLAGGYTGELFF.

This chain uses TRBV2 with TRBJ2-7; D is perhaps TRBD2 (7 bases). Germline values: CDR1 SNHLY, CDR2 FYNNEI. Deletions cut 6 bases from V and 10 bases from J, with 22 bases between. CDR3 size: 14 residues. The CDR3 protein is CASRKGGDLREQYF. The CDR3 coding sequence is TGTGCCAGCAGAAAGGGGGGGGATTTACGAGAACAGTACTTC.

This chain uses TRBV21-1 with TRBJ2-3; TRBD2 is the table's D call, not checked against the DNA. TRBV21-1 is deemed a pseudogene. CDR3 length: 17 amino acids. CDR3: CASSRLRGLLFTDTQYF. CDR3 sequence (DNA): TGTGCCAGCAGCAGACTCCGAGGGCTTCTTTTCACAGATACGCAGTATTTT.

There are a few counts of this clone. The rearrangement joins TRBV28 to TRBJ1-5; the D gene is possibly TRBD1 (5 bases). CDR1 MDHEN and CDR2 SYDVKM come from the germline V gene. Trimming took 2 bases from V and 3 from J, leaving 17 bases between them. The CDR3 consists of 17 residues. This CDR3 is CASSLRGKKISNQPQHF. The CDR3 DNA is TGTGCCAGCAGTTTAAGGGGCAAGAAAATTTCCAATCAGCCCCAGCATTTT.

This clone is a singleton in its sample. The genes are TRBV2 and TRBJ2-3, with a tentative D call TRBD2 (5 bases). V was trimmed by 7 bases and J by 0 bases, leaving 11 bases between them. The CDR3 is 14 residues long. Looked up from germline, CDR1 is SNHLY and CDR2 is FYNNEI. The CDR3 protein is CASTTTGSTDTQYF. Written as DNA, the CDR3 is TGTGCCAGCACCACGACGGGAAGCACAGATACGCAGTATTTT.

This chain links TRBV12-5 with TRBJ1-5; tentatively, D is TRBD1 (5 bases). Trimming cost V 3 bases and J 4 bases, with 7 bases left between them. From germline, CDR1 is LGHNT and CDR2 FRNRAP. The CDR3 is made up of 13 amino acids. CDR3 sequence: CASGFDRNQPQHF. The CDR3 DNA is TGTGCTAGTGGTTTCGACAGAAATCAGCCCCAGCATTTT.

Only a few counts were recorded for this clone. The V gene is TRBV19, the J gene TRBJ1-1; the D is unclear. This CDR3 is built from 12 residues. Trimming took off 1 base at V and 4 bases at J, with 4 bases between the two ends. Germline V CDR1 and CDR2: LNHDA, SQIVND (reference sequence). CDR3 sequence: CASSIAFTEAFF. The CDR3 coding sequence is TGTGCCAGTAGTATAGCTTTCACTGAAGCTTTCTTT.

The gene calls are TRBV6-5 and TRBJ1-2; D perhaps matches TRBD1 (5 bases). This CDR3 is 16 amino acids long. Deletions cut 0 bases from V and 4 bases from J, with 15 bases between. CDR1 and CDR2 from the germline V gene are MNHEY and SVGAGI. This chain's CDR3 is CASSYSKEGGGYGYTF. The CDR3, as DNA: TGTGCCAGCAGTTACTCGAAAGAAGGCGGGGGCTATGGCTACACCTTC.

This clone was seen only once. The chain carries TRBV27 and TRBJ2-2; 7 positions agree with TRBD1. CDR1 and CDR2 (germline): MNHEY, SMNVEV (reference sequence). V dropped 3 bases and J dropped 7; count of bases not matched to a gene: 14. The CDR3 has 17 amino acids. The CDR3: CASSFLERQGNGGELFF. The CDR3 DNA is TGTGCCAGCAGTTTCCTCGAGAGACAGGGTAATGGCGGGGAGCTGTTTTTT.

The CDR3 nucleotides read TGCAGCGTTGAGGTCGCGCGGGAGCCGGGGGAGACCCAGTACTTC. Translating gives CSVEVAREPGETQYF. This chain links TRBV29-1 with TRBJ2-5; 7 nucleotides match TRBD2. The CDR3 contains 15 residues. Germline V lookup: CDR1 SQVTM, CDR2 ANQGSEA. With V trimmed by 3 bases and J by 5 bases, 12 bases remained unmatched.

This clone was observed a handful of times. The chain has TRBV14 and TRBJ2-7, with TRBD2 identical over 11 bases. The CDR3 contains 16 residues. Germline CDR1 and CDR2: SGHDN and FVKESK. V shed 0 bases and J 5 bases; nucleotides not matched to a gene: 6. The CDR3 DNA reads as TGTGCCAGCAGCCAAGATCATGGACTAGCGGGTCACGAGCAGTACTTC. Translated: CASSQDHGLAGHEQYF.

V and J are TRBV29-1 and TRBJ2-5; perhaps TRBD1 as D (5 bases). The CDR3 is 10 residues long. Germline lookup yields CDR1 SQVTM and CDR2 ANQGSEA. With 7 bases removed from V and 7 bases from J, the gap between germline ends came to 10 bases. The CDR3 spells CSARVATQYF. DNA of the CDR3: TGCAGCGCCAGGGTCGCGACCCAGTACTTC.

This clone was seen more than once but under ten times. The rearrangement links TRBV28 to TRBJ2-3, with TRBD2 matching 7 bases. The germline CDR1 and CDR2 sequences are MDHEN and SYDVKM. With V trimmed by 5 bases and J by 0 bases, 17 bases remained unmatched. This CDR3 is built from 19 residues. CDR3: CASSHYVVGLADSTDTQYF. DNA of the CDR3: TGTGCCAGCAGTCACTACGTTGTCGGTCTAGCGGACAGCACAGATACGCAGTATTTT. Full variable domain (remainder filled in from reference TRBV28 and TRBJ2-3): DVKVTQSSRYLVKRTGEKVFLECVQDMDHENMFWYRQDPGLGLRLIYFSYDVKMKEKGDIPEGYSVSREKKERFSLILESASTNQTSMYLCASSHYVVGLADSTDTQYFGPGTRLTVL.

This clone was detected a few times. DNA of the CDR3: TGTGCCAGCAGCTCCCGTCGGCGGGCGACCTACAATGAGCAGTTCTTC. This translates into CASSSRRRATYNEQFF. The V call is TRBV11-2, the J call TRBJ2-1; D is perhaps TRBD2 (5 bases). This CDR3 is built from 16 residues. Trimming shortened V by 4 bases and J by 2 bases, and 15 bases separated the two germline ends. Looked up from germline, CDR1 is SGHAT and CDR2 is FQNNGV.

The table lists this clone with a count of one. The chain couples TRBV29-1 to TRBJ1-1; 11 nucleotides align to TRBD1. CDR1 and CDR2 from the germline V gene are SQVTM and ANQGSEA. Losses at the gene ends were 3 bases for V and 2 bases for J; bases not matched to a gene: 2. The CDR3 extends over 14 amino acids. DNA of the CDR3: TGCAGCGTTGAGGACAGGGGGCAAAACACTGAAGCTTTCTTT. It specifies CSVEDRGQNTEAFF.

This chain connects TRBV18 to TRBJ1-2; 9 positions match TRBD1. Germline CDR1 and CDR2: KGHSH and LQKENI. J gave up 8 bases and V 0 bases, and 19 bases lay outside the gene matches. The CDR3 extends over 19 amino acids. The CDR3 protein is CASSPPSPQDPQGAHGYTF. Here the CDR3 DNA reads TGTGCCAGCTCACCACCTTCTCCCCAAGACCCACAGGGGGCGCACGGCTACACCTTC.

The V gene is TRBV4-1, the J gene TRBJ2-2; possibly TRBD2 for D (6 bases). The germline gives CDR1 MGHRA, CDR2 YSYEKL. This CDR3 has 16 residues. The V end was cut by 2 bases, the J end by 6 bases, with 16 bases between. In nucleotides, the CDR3 is TGCGCCAGCAGCCAAATGGCTAGAGGGGAGGCCGGGGAGCTGTTTTTT. The encoded protein is CASSQMARGEAGELFF.

The chain is built from TRBV5-1 and TRBJ2-1; 7 bases fit TRBD2. The junction had 7 bases not matched to a gene; V was cut back by 1 base and J by 3 bases. The V gene's germline CDR1 is SGHRS and CDR2 YFSETQ. The CDR3 loop spans 16 amino acids. As DNA, the CDR3 is TGCGCCAGCAGCTTGCAACCGGGACTACACTACAATGAGCAGTTCTTC. Amino acids: CASSLQPGLHYNEQFF. The full variable domain, with the rest looked up from reference TRBV5-1 and TRBJ2-1, is KAGVTQTPRYLIKTRGQQVTLSCSPISGHRSVSWYQQTPGQGLQFLFEYFSETQRNKGNFPGRFSGRQFSNSRSEMNVSTLELGDSALYLCASSLQPGLHYNEQFFGPGTRLTVL.